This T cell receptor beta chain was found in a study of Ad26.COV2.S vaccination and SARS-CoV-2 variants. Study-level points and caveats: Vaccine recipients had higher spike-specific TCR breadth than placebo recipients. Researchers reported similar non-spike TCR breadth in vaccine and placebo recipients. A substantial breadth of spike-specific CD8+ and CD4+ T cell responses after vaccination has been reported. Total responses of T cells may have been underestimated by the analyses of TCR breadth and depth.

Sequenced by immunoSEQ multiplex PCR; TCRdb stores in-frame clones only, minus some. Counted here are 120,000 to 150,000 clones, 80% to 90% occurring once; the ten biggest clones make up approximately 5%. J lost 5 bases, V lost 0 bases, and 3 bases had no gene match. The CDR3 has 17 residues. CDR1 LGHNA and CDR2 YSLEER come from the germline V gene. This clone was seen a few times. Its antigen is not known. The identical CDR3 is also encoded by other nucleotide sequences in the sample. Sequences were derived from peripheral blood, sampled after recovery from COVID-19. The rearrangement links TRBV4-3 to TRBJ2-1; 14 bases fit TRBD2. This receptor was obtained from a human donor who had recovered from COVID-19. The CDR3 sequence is CASSQETSGGANNEQFF. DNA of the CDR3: TGCGCCAGCAGCCAAGAGACTAGCGGGGGGGCAAACAATGAGCAGTTCTTC.